A single sample gave rise to the 17 T cell receptor beta chains below, sequenced in a study of blood T cell repertoires in COVID-19. The assay was immunoSEQ multiplex PCR, and TCRdb's table has in-frame clones only and misses some. The sample records about 230,000 clones, roughly 80% being singletons. Input material: peripheral blood. All receptors come from a woman in her forties or fifties with acute or convalescent COVID-19.

This clone was seen just once. This same CDR3 is encoded by further DNA sequences in the sample. V gene TRBV5-5 combines with J gene TRBJ2-7; 7 bases fit TRBD1. Germline lookup yields CDR1 SGHKS and CDR2 YYEKEE (reference sequence). V shed 0 bases, J shed 0 bases, and the junction held 3 bases outside the gene matches. The CDR3 is 15 amino acids. The CDR3 is CASSLGDSRSYEQYF. The CDR3 region has the DNA TGTGCCAGCAGCTTGGGGGACAGCCGCTCCTACGAGCAGTACTTC.

The chain uses TRBV9 and TRBJ2-1, with no clear D. V shed 0 bases and J shed 7 bases, with 8 bases lying between them. Germline CDR1 SGDLS, CDR2 YYNGEE. The CDR3 consists of 13 residues. The CDR3 bases are TGTGCCAGCAGCGTAGTAGCAGCGAATGAGCAGTTCTTC. This gives the protein CASSVVAANEQFF.

This clone was recorded once. The chain is built from TRBV7-8 and TRBJ1-5; no clear D. The CDR3 has 15 residues. V was cut by 3 bases and J by 4 bases, with 13 bases left in between. The germline V gene has CDR1 SGHVS and CDR2 FQNEAQ. The DNA of the CDR3 is TGTGCCAGCAGCTTTGTAAGCGGAAAAAATCAGCCCCAGCATTTT. Its translation is CASSFVSGKNQPQHF.

The chain carries TRBV5-4 and TRBJ2-7, with 7 bases lining up with TRBD1. J gave up 7 bases and V 3 bases, and 10 bases lay outside the gene matches. CDR1 SGHNT and CDR2 YYREEE come from the germline V gene (reference sequence). The CDR3 totals 14 residues. CDR3 region: CASSSDRALGEQYF. The CDR3 DNA follows: TGTGCCAGCAGCTCAGACAGGGCCCTCGGGGAGCAGTACTTC.

CDR3 sequence reads: CASSQPGKTNNEQFF. In nucleotides, the CDR3 is TGCGCCAGCAGCCAACCGGGAAAGACAAACAATGAGCAGTTCTTC. The chain couples TRBV4-1 to TRBJ2-1; possible D gene TRBD2, 5 bases. The germline V and J ends were trimmed by 2 bases and 5 bases, with 13 bases remaining between them. From germline, CDR1 is MGHRA and CDR2 YSYEKL. The CDR3 contains 15 residues.

The chain recombines TRBV5-4 with TRBJ1-3; the match to TRBD1 covers 9 bases. The CDR3 is 16 amino acids. Per the germline V gene, CDR1 is SGHNT and CDR2 is YYREEE (reference sequence). V lost 0 bases and J lost 3; bases outside the gene matches: 4. CDR3 nucleotide sequence: TGTGCCAGCAGCTTGGACAGGGGGCTTCGTGGAAACACCATATATTTT. Translated: CASSLDRGLRGNTIYF.

The chain recombines TRBV5-1 with TRBJ2-5; 10 nucleotides match TRBD2. Germline-derived CDR1 and CDR2 are SGHRS and YFSETQ. The junction had 4 bases not matched to a gene; V was cut back by 0 bases and J by 2 bases. This CDR3 is built from 16 residues. The CDR3 DNA reads TGCGCCAGCAGCTTGGTCCTAGCGGGGGTTCAAGAGACCCAGTACTTC. Translated, it gives CASSLVLAGVQETQYF.

The chain joins TRBV4-3 to TRBJ2-7, with D perhaps TRBD1 (6 bases). V lost 0 bases, J lost 6 bases, and 12 bases lay in between. This CDR3 region has 14 residues. CDR1 is LGHNA, CDR2 YSLEER, per germline. CDR3 coding DNA: TGCGCCAGCAGCCAAGATACAGGGAAGGCCGAGCAGTACTTC. Its protein product is CASSQDTGKAEQYF.

The rearrangement links TRBV4-1 to TRBJ2-1; 9 nucleotides agree with TRBD2. V trimming: 3 bases; J trimming: 2 bases; junction bases outside the gene matches: 5. CDR1 is MGHRA and CDR2 is YSYEKL in the germline V gene. The CDR3 is 16 residues long. The DNA of the CDR3 is TGCGCCAGCAGCCAGCCCGGGACTAGCCCCTACAATGAGCAGTTCTTC. Residues: CASSQPGTSPYNEQFF.

The J gene is TRBJ2-5, the V gene TRBV19, with 9 nucleotides matching TRBD1. Germline CDR1 is LNHDA and CDR2 is SQIVND (reference sequence). The CDR3 consists of 14 residues. V lost 2 bases to trimming and J lost 4 bases; unmatched junction nucleotides: 2. The CDR3, as DNA: TGTGCCAGTAGTATAACAGGGGGCTTAGAGACCCAGTACTTC. This translates into CASSITGGLETQYF.

The chain links TRBV30 to TRBJ1-5; a possible D gene is TRBD1 (5 bases). Germline V lookup: CDR1 GTSNPN, CDR2 SVGIG (reference sequence). Trimming took off 4 bases at V and 1 base at J, with 17 bases between the two ends. The CDR3 loop spans 16 amino acids. DNA of the CDR3: TGTGCCTGGACGGGGGGGGGACTCGGAAGCAATCAGCCCCAGCATTTT. It codes for CAWTGGGLGSNQPQHF.

J is TRBJ2-2 and V is TRBV5-1; TRBD2 matches at 7 bases. The length of the CDR3 is 15 residues. After removal of 1 base from V and 5 bases from J, the junction contained 5 bases not matched to a gene. CDR1 and CDR2 from the germline V gene are SGHRS and YFSETQ. The chain's CDR3 is CASSLSSGYTGELFF. CDR3 sequence (DNA): TGCGCCAGCAGCTTGAGTAGCGGGTATACCGGGGAGCTGTTTTTT.

This chain joins TRBV13 and TRBJ2-3; 9 nucleotides match TRBD2. Germline CDR1 and CDR2: PRHDT and FYEKMQ (reference sequence). The trim removed 5 bases at V and 3 bases at J, leaving 15 bases unmatched. This CDR3 has 18 residues. Written as DNA, the CDR3 is TGTGCCAGCAGCCCGCAATCGCCCCTAGCGGGGCTGACAGATACGCAGTATTTT. Translated: CASSPQSPLAGLTDTQYF.

This clone came up a few times. The CDR3 loop is CASSFRTEIEAFF. DNA for the CDR3: TGTGCCAGCAGTTTTCGGACAGAGATTGAAGCTTTCTTT. V and J are TRBV12-3 or TRBV12-4 and TRBJ1-1; maybe TRBD1 (6 bases). V lost 3 bases and J lost 7, with 12 bases in between. The CDR3 has 13 residues.

This chain uses TRBV7-8 with TRBJ1-1, with unresolved D. The germline CDR1 and CDR2 sequences are SGHVS and FQNEAQ. Between the trimmed V and J ends, which lost 0 bases and 4 bases, there was a span of 9 bases. The length of the CDR3 is 14 residues. CDR3 loop: CASSLAGDGTEAFF. CDR3 DNA: TGTGCCAGCAGCTTAGCGGGCGATGGCACTGAAGCTTTCTTT. The entire variable domain, with the rest obtained from reference TRBV7-8 and TRBJ1-1, is as follows: GAGVSQSPRYKVAKRGQDVALRCDPISGHVSLFWYQQALGQGPEFLTYFQNEAQLDKSGLPSDRFFAERPEGSVSTLKIQRTQQEDSAVYLCASSLAGDGTEAFFGQGTRLTVV.

J is TRBJ2-2 and V is TRBV28, with TRBD2 matching 13 bases. CDR1 is MDHEN, CDR2 SYDVKM, per germline. This CDR3 region has 15 residues. With 5 bases clipped from V and 7 bases from J, the junction kept 4 bases outside the gene matches. CDR3 in amino acids: CASSPGLAGVGELFF. The CDR3 DNA reads TGTGCCAGCAGTCCCGGACTAGCGGGAGTCGGGGAGCTGTTTTTT.

This sequence joins TRBV7-2 and TRBJ2-1; a weak D match, TRBD2 (6 bases). Germline lookup yields CDR1 SGHTA and CDR2 FQGNSA. CDR3 length equals 15 residues. Trimming pared 5 bases from V and 2 bases from J, leaving 13 bases between. CDR3 DNA: TGTGCCAGCAGCCCATCGGGAGAAACCTACAATGAGCAGTTCTTC. This sequence encodes CASSPSGETYNEQFF.